The 14 T cell receptor beta chains below all came from one sample that was sequenced in a study of tumor-infiltrating lymphocytes in localized non-small cell lung cancer. The table came from immunoSEQ multiplex PCR; TCRdb's copy has only in-frame clones and leaves some out. The sample holds some 16,000 clones, 45% to 50% seen once. Sequencing input: lung tumor tissue. Receptor source: a human donor with non-small cell lung cancer.

This sequence joins TRBV7-3 and TRBJ2-2, with 11 bases aligning to TRBD2. Trimming cost V 2 bases and J 4 bases; bases outside gene matches: 6. The CDR3 contains 17 residues. Germline V gene lookup returns CDR1 SGHTA and CDR2 FQGTGA. The CDR3 spells CASSLHLAGGTTGELFF. CDR3 nucleotide sequence: TGTGCCAGCAGCTTACACCTAGCGGGGGGAACCACCGGGGAGCTGTTTTTT.

This clone was detected only a few times. This chain connects TRBV5-1 to TRBJ2-2, with D perhaps matching TRBD1 (6 bases). The V gene lost 0 bases and the J gene lost 2 bases, with 11 bases spanning the gap. The germline gives CDR1 SGHRS, CDR2 YFSETQ. The CDR3 has 16 residues. CDR3 in DNA: TGCGCCAGCAGCTTGGAGTCAGGGGTAAACACCGGGGAGCTGTTTTTT. Amino acid sequence: CASSLESGVNTGELFF.

The rearrangement uses TRBV7-8 and TRBJ2-5, with D maybe TRBD2 (5 bases). Germline lookup yields CDR1 SGHVS and CDR2 FQNEAQ. This CDR3 spans 17 amino acids. With 5 bases removed from V and 0 bases from J, the gap between germline ends came to 19 bases. The CDR3 nucleotides are TGTGCCAGCAGCAGGCCTTTTCGAGCGGAGTACCAAGAGACCCAGTACTTC. Translated, it gives CASSRPFRAEYQETQYF.

The chain joins TRBV7-9 to TRBJ2-2; 9 nucleotides align to TRBD1. J gave up 4 bases and V 1 base, and 10 bases lay outside the gene matches. The CDR3 sequence is 18 residues long. In germline, CDR1 is SEHNR, CDR2 FQNEAQ (reference sequence). CDR3 sequence reads: CASSLGDRDYGGTGELFF. The DNA for the CDR3 is TGTGCCAGCAGCTTAGGGGACAGGGATTATGGAGGCACCGGGGAGCTGTTTTTT.

For the CDR3, the DNA is TGTGCCTGGAGTGTAGCTACCAACTATGGCTACACCTTC. This sequence encodes CAWSVATNYGYTF. The V and J genes are TRBV30 and TRBJ1-2; D gene unclear. V lost 0 bases and J 2 bases, leaving 7 bases between the germline ends. The germline V gene encodes CDR1 GTSNPN and CDR2 SVGIG (reference sequence). The CDR3 runs 13 residues. The variable domain in full, completed from reference TRBV30 and TRBJ1-2, reads SQTIHQWPATLVQPVGSPLSLECTVEGTSNPNLYWYRQAAGRGLQLLFYSVGIGQISSEVPQNLSASRPQDRQFILSSKKLLLSDSGFYLCAWSVATNYGYTFGSGTRLTVV.

This rearrangement joins TRBV7-2 to TRBJ2-3; D ambiguous. The CDR3 has 13 amino acids. CDR1 and CDR2 (germline): SGHTA, FQGNSA. The germline V and J ends were trimmed by 1 base and 6 bases, with 8 bases remaining between them. CDR3: CASSLEGVDTQYF. In DNA, the CDR3 is TGTGCCAGCAGCTTAGAAGGTGTGGATACGCAGTATTTT.

The chain links TRBV7-2 to TRBJ2-1, with TRBD2 matching 9 bases. Germline V CDR1 and CDR2: SGHTA, FQGNSA. The V and J ends lost 5 bases and 8 bases, in that order; junction bases with no gene match: 13. The length of the CDR3 is 16 residues. CDR3 in amino acids: CASSLGGRGGVDEQFF. CDR3 sequence (DNA): TGTGCCAGCAGCCTCGGAGGGCGGGGGGGCGTTGATGAGCAGTTCTTC.

The V and J genes are TRBV19 and TRBJ2-5; D is ambiguous. CDR1 LNHDA and CDR2 SQIVND come from the germline V gene (reference sequence). This CDR3 is built from 15 residues. V shed 7 bases and J shed 1 base, with 16 bases lying between them. The CDR3 region has the DNA TGTGCCAGTACCATGACTCGGACCCCCCAAGAGACCCAGTACTTC. Translation: CASTMTRTPQETQYF.

The V gene is TRBV5-1, the J gene TRBJ1-2; no definite D call. Germline values: CDR1 SGHRS, CDR2 YFSETQ. The CDR3 has 15 amino acids. V was clipped by 0 bases and J by 4 bases, with 13 bases between them. CDR3 protein: CASSLGSGISYGYTF. CDR3 nucleotide sequence: TGCGCCAGCAGCTTGGGGTCAGGTATTAGCTATGGCTACACCTTC.

The rearrangement joins TRBV9 to TRBJ1-2; D may be TRBD1 (6 bases). CDR1 and CDR2 (germline): SGDLS, YYNGEE. The CDR3 consists of 14 residues. Trimming shortened V by 0 bases and J by 2 bases, and 8 bases separated the two germline ends. CDR3 loop: CASSVGGGNYGYTF. CDR3 DNA: TGTGCCAGCAGCGTAGGAGGGGGGAACTATGGCTACACCTTC.

The chain couples TRBV7-2 to TRBJ2-7; no firm D call. Germline V CDR1 and CDR2: SGHTA, FQGNSA. This CDR3 is built from 16 residues. Trimming removed 4 bases from V and 4 bases from J, with 20 bases in between. The CDR3, as DNA: TGTGCCAGCAGCTCGAAGACTGACCACGACGAGTACGAGCAGTACTTC. As protein: CASSSKTDHDEYEQYF.

This chain joins TRBV27 and TRBJ1-5; D is uncertain. The CDR3 runs 15 residues. V lost 6 bases and J lost 2, with 14 bases in between. Germline CDR1 MNHEY, CDR2 SMNVEV (reference sequence). The DNA of the CDR3 is TGTGCCAGCAGCCCATCGGGCTATGGCAATCAGCCCCAGCATTTT. It encodes CASSPSGYGNQPQHF.

This clone was observed a single time. The chain has TRBV5-6 and TRBJ2-7; 8 bases map to TRBD1. The length of the CDR3 is 15 residues. V gave up 3 bases and J gave up 2 bases; unmatched junction bases: 7. In germline, CDR1 is SGHDT, CDR2 YYEEEE. Here the CDR3 reads CASSYGQGGTYEQYF. CDR3 nucleotides: TGTGCCAGCAGCTACGGACAGGGTGGTACCTACGAGCAGTACTTC.

This clone was seen a handful of times. The CDR3 nucleotides read TGTGCCAGCAGCCAAGAGGCAGGGAGGTCGACTGAAGCTTTCTTT. The encoded protein is CASSQEAGRSTEAFF. This chain links TRBV14 with TRBJ1-1; a weak D match, TRBD1 (5 bases). This CDR3 region has 15 residues. Per the germline V gene, CDR1 is SGHDN and CDR2 is FVKESK. With 0 bases removed from V and 5 bases from J, the gap between germline ends came to 13 bases. Supplemented by reference TRBV14 and TRBJ1-1, the full variable domain reads EAGVTQFPSHSVIEKGQTVTLRCDPISGHDNLYWYRRVMGKEIKFLLHFVKESKQDESGMPNNRFLAERTGGTYSTLKVQPAELEDSGVYFCASSQEAGRSTEAFFGQGTRLTVV.